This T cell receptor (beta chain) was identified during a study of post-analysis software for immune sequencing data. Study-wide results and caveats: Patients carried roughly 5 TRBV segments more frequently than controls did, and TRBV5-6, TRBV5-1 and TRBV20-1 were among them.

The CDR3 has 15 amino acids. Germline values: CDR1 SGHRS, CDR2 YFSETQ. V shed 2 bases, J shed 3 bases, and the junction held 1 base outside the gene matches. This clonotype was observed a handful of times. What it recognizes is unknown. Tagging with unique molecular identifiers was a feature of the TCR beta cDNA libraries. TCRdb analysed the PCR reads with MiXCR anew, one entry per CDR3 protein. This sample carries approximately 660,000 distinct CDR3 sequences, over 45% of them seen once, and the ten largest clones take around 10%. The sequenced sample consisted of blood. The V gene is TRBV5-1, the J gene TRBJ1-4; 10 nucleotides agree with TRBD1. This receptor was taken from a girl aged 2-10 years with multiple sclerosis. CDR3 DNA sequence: TGCGCCAGCAGCTTCGGGACAGGGGCTAATGAAAAACTGTTTTTT. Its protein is CASSFGTGANEKLFF.